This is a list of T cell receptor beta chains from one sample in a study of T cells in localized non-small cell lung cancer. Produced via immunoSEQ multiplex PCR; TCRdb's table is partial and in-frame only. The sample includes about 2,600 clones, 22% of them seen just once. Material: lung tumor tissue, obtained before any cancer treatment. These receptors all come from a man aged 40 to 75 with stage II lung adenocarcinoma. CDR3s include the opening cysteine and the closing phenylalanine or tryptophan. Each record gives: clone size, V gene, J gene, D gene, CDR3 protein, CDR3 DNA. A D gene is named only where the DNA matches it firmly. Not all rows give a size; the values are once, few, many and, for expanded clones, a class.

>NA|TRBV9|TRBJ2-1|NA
CASSEVTSSYNEQFF
TGTGCCAGCAGCGAAGTTACCAGCTCCTACAATGAGCAGTTCTTC
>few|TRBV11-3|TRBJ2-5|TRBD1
CASSLGQGAASYQETQYF
TGTGCCAGCAGCTTGGGACAGGGGGCCGCGAGTTATCAAGAGACCCAGTACTTC
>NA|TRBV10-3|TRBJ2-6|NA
CAISESTGANVLTF
TGTGCCATCAGTGAGTCGACAGGGGCCAACGTCCTGACTTTC
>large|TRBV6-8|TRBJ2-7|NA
CASSYPWGYEQYF
TGTGCCAGCAGTTACCCCTGGGGCTACGAGCAGTACTTC
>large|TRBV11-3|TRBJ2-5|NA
CASSSINEFQETQYF
TGTGCCAGCAGCTCAATAAACGAGTTCCAAGAGACCCAGTACTTC
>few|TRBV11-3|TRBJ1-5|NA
CASKAGDRRSQPQHF
TGTGCCAGCAAAGCAGGAGACAGGCGGAGCCAGCCCCAGCATTTT
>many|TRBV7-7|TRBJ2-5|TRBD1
CASSQGTGPQETQYF
TGTGCCAGCAGCCAGGGGACAGGGCCTCAAGAGACCCAGTACTTC
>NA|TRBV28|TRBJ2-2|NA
CASSSRDNLNTGELFF
TGTGCCAGCAGTTCCCGGGACAACTTGAACACCGGGGAGCTGTTTTTT
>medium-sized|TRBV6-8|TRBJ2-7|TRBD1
CASRDGTGLSYEQYF
TGTGCCAGCAGGGACGGGACAGGGCTTTCCTACGAGCAGTACTTC
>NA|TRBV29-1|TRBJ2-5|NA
CSVAEPQETQYF
TGCAGCGTAGCTGAGCCTCAAGAGACCCAGTACTTC
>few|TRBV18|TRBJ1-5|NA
CASSLWRLSNQPQHF
TGTGCCAGCTCCCTCTGGAGGCTTAGCAATCAGCCCCAGCATTTT
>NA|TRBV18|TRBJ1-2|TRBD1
CASSRDRSGYTF
TGTGCCAGCTCACGGGACAGGTCCGGCTACACCTTC
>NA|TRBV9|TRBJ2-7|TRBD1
CASSAGQGGINEQYF
TGTGCCAGCAGCGCGGGACAGGGTGGTATTAACGAGCAGTACTTC
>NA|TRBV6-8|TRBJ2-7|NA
CAITPGRSSYEQYF
TGTGCCATCACCCCGGGCCGTAGCTCCTACGAGCAGTACTTC
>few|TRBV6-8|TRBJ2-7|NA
CASSAGQGGEQYF
TGTGCCAGCAGTGCCGGACAAGGGGGCGAGCAGTACTTC
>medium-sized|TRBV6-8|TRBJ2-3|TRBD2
CASSETSGGTDTQYF
TGTGCCAGCAGCGAGACTAGCGGGGGCACAGATACGCAGTATTTT
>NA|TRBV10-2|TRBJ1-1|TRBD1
CASRLGQGALATEAFF
TGCGCCAGCAGATTGGGACAGGGGGCGCTGGCCACTGAAGCTTTCTTT
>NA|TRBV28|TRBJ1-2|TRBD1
CASSFGQGGHYGYTF
TGTGCCAGCAGTTTTGGACAGGGAGGGCACTATGGCTACACCTTC
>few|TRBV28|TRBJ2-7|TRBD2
CASSLWRGSYEQYF
TGTGCCAGCAGTTTGTGGCGGGGGTCCTACGAGCAGTACTTC
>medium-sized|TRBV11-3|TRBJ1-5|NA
CASSTEAGAQPQHF
TGTGCCAGCAGCACCGAGGCGGGGGCCCAGCCCCAGCATTTT
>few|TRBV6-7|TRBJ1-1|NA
CASSPGDEAFF
TGTGCCAGCAGTCCCGGGGATGAAGCTTTCTTT
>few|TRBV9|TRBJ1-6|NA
CASTQDYNSPLHF
TGTGCCAGCACACAGGATTATAATTCACCCCTCCACTTT
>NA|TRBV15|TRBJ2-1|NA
CATSRDLGQSEQFF
TGTGCCACCAGCAGAGATCTGGGGCAGAGTGAGCAGTTCTTC
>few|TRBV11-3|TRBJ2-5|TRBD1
CASSLKGQGTGTQYF
TGTGCCAGCAGCTTAAAGGGACAGGGCACGGGGACCCAGTACTTC
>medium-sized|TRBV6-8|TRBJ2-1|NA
CATTLASSYNEQFF
TGTGCCACTACTCTAGCGTCCTCCTACAATGAGCAGTTCTTC
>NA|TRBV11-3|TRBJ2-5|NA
CASSQAGGATYQETQYF
TGTGCCAGCAGCCAAGCGGGCGGGGCGACGTACCAAGAGACCCAGTACTTC
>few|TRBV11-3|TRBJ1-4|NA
CASSPGGTRGEKLFF
TGTGCCAGCAGCCCAGGAGGGACGAGGGGTGAAAAACTGTTTTTT
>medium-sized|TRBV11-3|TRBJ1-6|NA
CASDLYGYNSPLHF
TGTGCCAGCGACCTCTACGGATATAATTCACCCCTCCACTTT
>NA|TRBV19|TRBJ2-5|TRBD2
CASSTRRSGGMETQYF
TGTGCCAGTAGTACCCGAAGGAGCGGGGGTATGGAGACCCAGTACTTC
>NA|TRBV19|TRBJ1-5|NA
CASSIAGTRTYSNQPQHF
TGTGCCAGTAGTATCGCCGGGACACGAACTTATAGCAATCAGCCCCAGCATTTT
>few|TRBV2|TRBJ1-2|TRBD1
CASSRSTDRVEMYGYTF
TGTGCCAGCAGTAGATCCACGGACAGGGTCGAAATGTATGGCTACACCTTC
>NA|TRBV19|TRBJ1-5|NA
CASRQGLGSNQPQHF
TGTGCCAGTAGGCAGGGGTTGGGGAGCAATCAGCCCCAGCATTTT
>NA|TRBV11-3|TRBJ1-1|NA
CASSLQGRGTEAFF
TGTGCCAGCAGCTTACAGGGGCGGGGGACTGAAGCTTTCTTT
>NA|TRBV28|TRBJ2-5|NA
CASTRGRQETQYF
TGTGCCAGCACAAGGGGCAGACAAGAGACCCAGTACTTC
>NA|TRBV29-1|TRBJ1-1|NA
CSVRDPTRTEAFF
TGCAGCGTTCGGGATCCCACGCGGACTGAAGCTTTCTTT
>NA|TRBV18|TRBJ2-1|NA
CASSPSRETNEQFF
TGTGCCAGCTCCCCGTCTCGGGAGACGAATGAGCAGTTCTTC
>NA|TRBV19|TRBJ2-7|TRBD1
CASSISGTGAYEQYF
TGTGCCAGTAGTATCTCCGGGACAGGGGCCTACGAGCAGTACTTC
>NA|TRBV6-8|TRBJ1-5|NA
CATLRDTVGVGNQPQHF
TGTGCCACCCTCCGGGACACGGTCGGAGTTGGCAATCAGCCCCAGCATTTT
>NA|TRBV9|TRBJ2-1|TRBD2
CASSVARGVNEQFF
TGTGCCAGCAGCGTAGCTCGGGGGGTAAATGAGCAGTTCTTC
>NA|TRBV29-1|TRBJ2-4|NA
CSVVVGGGKNIQYF
TGCAGCGTTGTAGTAGGGGGAGGCAAAAACATTCAGTACTTC
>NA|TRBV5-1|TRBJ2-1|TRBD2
CASSKVAGGYYNEQFF
TGCGCCAGCAGCAAGGTAGCGGGAGGGTACTACAATGAGCAGTTCTTC
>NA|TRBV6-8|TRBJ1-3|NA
CASSYFTLRPSGNTIYF
TGTGCCAGCAGTTACTTTACCCTCCGGCCCTCTGGAAACACCATATATTTT
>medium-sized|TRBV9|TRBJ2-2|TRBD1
CASTHQGANTGELFF
TGTGCCAGCACCCATCAGGGGGCGAACACCGGGGAGCTGTTTTTT
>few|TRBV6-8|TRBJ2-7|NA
CASSYSQLSTDSGQYF
TGTGCCAGCAGTTACTCTCAGCTCTCGACTGATTCCGGGCAGTACTTC
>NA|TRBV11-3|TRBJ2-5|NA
CASSLGGQAREETQYF
TGTGCCAGCAGCTTAGGGGGGCAGGCCAGGGAGGAGACCCAGTACTTC
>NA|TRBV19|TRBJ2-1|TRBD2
CASSSRLAGDEQFF
TGTGCCAGTAGTTCCCGACTAGCCGGCGATGAGCAGTTCTTC
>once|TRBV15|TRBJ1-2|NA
CATRDGGGDYGYTF
TGTGCCACCAGAGACGGGGGAGGAGACTATGGCTACACCTTC
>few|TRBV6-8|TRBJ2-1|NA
CASSLAALRNEQFF
TGTGCCAGCAGTTTAGCGGCCCTGCGGAATGAGCAGTTCTTC
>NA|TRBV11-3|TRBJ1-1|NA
CASSYVSNSAEAFF
TGTGCCAGCAGCTACGTCTCGAATTCCGCTGAAGCTTTCTTT
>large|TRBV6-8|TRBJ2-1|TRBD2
CASSDGLAGVGEQFF
TGTGCCAGCAGTGACGGGCTAGCGGGGGTAGGAGAGCAGTTCTTC
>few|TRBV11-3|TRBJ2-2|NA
CASSLGAGANTGELFF
TGTGCCAGCAGCTTAGGGGCAGGAGCGAACACCGGGGAGCTGTTTTTT
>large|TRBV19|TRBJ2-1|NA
CASSIQDEQFF
TGTGCCAGTAGTATACAGGATGAGCAGTTCTTC
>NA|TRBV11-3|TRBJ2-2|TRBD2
CASSTRLAVRTGELFF
TGTGCCAGCAGCACCCGACTAGCGGTGAGGACCGGGGAGCTGTTTTTT
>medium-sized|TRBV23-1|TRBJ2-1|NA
CASSSGRESEQFF
TGCGCCAGCAGCTCCGGCCGAGAGAGTGAGCAGTTCTTC
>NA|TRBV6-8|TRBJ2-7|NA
CASSYTGRRTYEQYF
TGTGCCAGCAGTTACACCGGGAGAAGAACCTACGAGCAGTACTTC
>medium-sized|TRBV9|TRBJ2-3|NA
CASSVLDGTEGADTQYF
TGTGCCAGCAGCGTACTCGATGGAACAGAAGGCGCAGATACGCAGTATTTT
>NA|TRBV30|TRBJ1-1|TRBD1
CAWSTGGKTEAFF
TGTGCCTGGAGTACAGGGGGAAAGACTGAAGCTTTCTTT
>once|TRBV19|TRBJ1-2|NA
CASGAALQGYTF
TGTGCCAGTGGGGCTGCACTTCAGGGCTACACCTTC